These 22 T cell receptor beta chains were all obtained from the same sample, sequenced in a study of cytomegalovirus exposure and HLA in healthy donors. In the PCR, 60 Vbeta and 13 Jbeta primers were used. Clones were read by immunoSEQ multiplex PCR, and TCRdb kept only the in-frame ones, dropping some. The table has some 160,000 clones, 73% seen once. The sequenced sample was PBMCs. The receptors were sampled from a woman younger than 35 in good health and CMV-seropositive.

This sequence joins TRBV14 and TRBJ2-7; 10 nucleotides line up with TRBD1. After removal of 2 bases from V and 5 bases from J, the junction contained 6 bases not matched to a gene. The CDR3 covers 15 residues. Germline loops: CDR1 SGHDN, CDR2 FVKESK. The CDR3: CASSQLGTGVHEQYF. CDR3 bases: TGTGCCAGCAGCCAATTAGGGACAGGGGTCCACGAGCAGTACTTC.

This clone was counted between two and nine times. The chain recombines TRBV6-5 with TRBJ2-5; D may be TRBD1 (6 bases). Per the germline V gene, CDR1 is MNHEY and CDR2 is SVGAGI. The length of the CDR3 is 15 residues. Between the trimmed V and J ends, which lost 6 bases and 5 bases, there was a span of 19 bases. CDR3 region: CASRSRPQGFETQYF. The CDR3 nucleotides read TGTGCCAGCAGGAGCCGACCTCAGGGGTTCGAGACCCAGTACTTC.

V is TRBV5-1 and J is TRBJ2-1; 7 bases are a match to TRBD2. CDR1 and CDR2 (germline): SGHRS, YFSETQ. The CDR3 consists of 16 residues. Trimming removed 5 bases from V and 1 base from J; junction bases left unmatched: 9. The CDR3 coding sequence is TGCGCCAGCAGTTTGAGACTAGCCAGTTCCTACAATGAGCAGTTCTTC. Translation: CASSLRLASSYNEQFF.

The J gene is TRBJ2-5, the V gene TRBV2; 7 positions match TRBD1. Judging by the DNA end, TRBJ2-7 fits better; the J call may be wrong. The CDR3 has 15 amino acids. The V gene's germline CDR1 is SNHLY and CDR2 FYNNEI. The DNA of the CDR3 is TGTGCCAGCAGTGAATCACCGGGACAGTCCTACGAGCAGTACTTC. Translating gives CASSESPGQSYEQYF.

The chain joins TRBV9 to TRBJ1-2, with TRBD1 matching over 8 bases. Trimming cost V 4 bases and J 5 bases; bases outside gene matches: 7. Germline CDR1 SGDLS, CDR2 YYNGEE. The CDR3 covers 14 residues. The CDR3 DNA follows: TGTGCCAGCAGCTTACGGACAGGGCCTTATGGCTACACCTTC. The encoded protein is CASSLRTGPYGYTF.

The rearrangement joins TRBV4-3 to TRBJ1-1; D not certain. Germline V lookup: CDR1 LGHNA, CDR2 YSLEER. Deletions cut 1 base from V and 7 bases from J, with 10 bases between. The CDR3 has 13 residues. CDR3: CASSQVGSYEAFF. The CDR3, as DNA: TGCGCCAGCAGCCAAGTCGGTTCGTATGAAGCTTTCTTT.

The V call is TRBV6-5, the J call TRBJ2-3; tentative D call: TRBD2 (6 bases). The CDR3 sequence is 11 residues long. Germline CDR1 is MNHEY and CDR2 is SVGAGI. The V end was cut by 6 bases, the J end by 6 bases, with 7 bases between. In DNA form, the CDR3 reads TGTGCCAGCAGCCGGGGGGATACGCAGTATTTT. Its protein is CASSRGDTQYF.

The CDR3 spells CASSFSAGEEETQYF. CDR3 DNA sequence: TGTGCCAGCAGCTTCTCAGCGGGGGAGGAAGAGACCCAGTACTTC. The gene calls are TRBV7-9 and TRBJ2-5; 8 bases agree with TRBD2. This CDR3 has 15 residues. Per germline, CDR1 SEHNR and CDR2 FQNEAQ (reference sequence). V shed 3 bases, J shed 3 bases, and the junction held 6 bases outside the gene matches.

The chain employs TRBV5-5 and TRBJ1-2; TRBD1 aligns across 8 bases. The CDR3 extends over 12 amino acids. V dropped 9 bases and J dropped 8; count of bases not matched to a gene: 9. The V gene's germline CDR1 is SGHKS and CDR2 YYEKEE (reference sequence). The DNA for the CDR3 is TGTGCCACCACAACAGGGGGATTAGGCTACACCTTC. This sequence encodes CATTTGGLGYTF.

The chain joins TRBV5-1 to TRBJ2-3, with 7 bases that match TRBD2. Losses at the gene ends were 4 bases for V and 5 bases for J; bases not matched to a gene: 7. In germline, CDR1 is SGHRS, CDR2 YFSETQ. There are 14 residues in the CDR3. The CDR3 sequence is CASSRVAGEDTQYF. The CDR3 DNA sequence: TGCGCCAGCAGCCGGGTGGCGGGGGAAGATACGCAGTATTTT.

The genes are TRBV15 and TRBJ2-5, with 9 nucleotides matching TRBD1. The CDR3 covers 16 residues. Germline lookup yields CDR1 LNHNV and CDR2 YYDKDF (reference sequence). The trim removed 1 base at V and 3 bases at J, leaving 6 bases unmatched. CDR3 nucleotides: TGTGCCACCAGCAGAGCCGGGACAGGGCCCGAAGAGACCCAGTACTTC. This gives the protein CATSRAGTGPEETQYF.

This clone was found a few times. The chain employs TRBV4-3 and TRBJ2-7; the D gene is possibly TRBD1 (6 bases). Germline CDR1 is LGHNA and CDR2 is YSLEER. With 3 bases removed from V and 3 bases from J, the gap between germline ends came to 21 bases. CDR3 length: 17 amino acids. The CDR3 here is CASSHRKEGVSGYEQYF. The CDR3 region has the DNA TGCGCCAGCAGCCATCGTAAAGAGGGGGTGTCTGGCTACGAGCAGTACTTC.

The chain recombines TRBV15 with TRBJ2-7; 7 bases map to TRBD1. The CDR3 spans 14 residues. J was trimmed by 1 base and V by 4 bases; bases with no gene match: 4. CDR1 is LNHNV and CDR2 is YYDKDF in the germline V gene (reference sequence). CDR3: CATSMDRSSYEQYF. CDR3 nucleotides: TGTGCCACCAGCATGGACAGGAGTTCCTACGAGCAGTACTTC.

In its sample, this clone was seen once. V gene TRBV5-1 combines with J gene TRBJ1-1, with D maybe TRBD1 (5 bases). This CDR3 comprises 15 residues. Per germline, CDR1 SGHRS and CDR2 YFSETQ. The V end lost 2 bases, the J end lost 3 bases, and 14 bases lay between the germline ends. The CDR3 DNA is TGCGCCAGCAGCTTCGGGCAGGGCGGGGACACTGAAGCTTTCTTT. The encoded protein is CASSFGQGGDTEAFF.

This clone was counted between two and nine times. The DNA of the CDR3 is TGTGCCAGCAGTTCCTCGACAGGGAAAAACACTGAAGCTTTCTTT. It translates to CASSSSTGKNTEAFF. The genes are TRBV27 and TRBJ1-1, with 7 bases matching TRBD1. Germline V gives CDR1 MNHEY, CDR2 SMNVEV (reference sequence). After removal of 4 bases from V and 2 bases from J, the junction contained 7 bases not matched to a gene. The CDR3 length is 15 residues.

The rearrangement joins TRBV7-6 to TRBJ2-7; 14 bases fit TRBD2. Per germline, CDR1 SGHVS and CDR2 FNYEAQ. This CDR3 contains 19 residues. V trimming: 5 bases; J trimming: 1 base; junction bases outside the gene matches: 13. The CDR3: CASSQGEGTSGGTSYEQYF. As DNA, the CDR3 is TGTGCCAGCAGCCAGGGGGAAGGGACTAGCGGGGGAACTTCCTACGAGCAGTACTTC. The complete variable domain, with remaining parts taken from reference TRBV7-6 and TRBJ2-7, reads GAGVSQSPRYKVTKRGQDVALRCDPISGHVSLYWYRQALGQGPEFLTYFNYEAQQDKSGLPNDRFSAERPEGSISTLTIQRTEQRDSAMYRCASSQGEGTSGGTSYEQYFGPGTRLTVT.

This clone was seen a single time. This chain joins TRBV7-2 and TRBJ1-5; 7 bases line up with TRBD1. With 5 bases clipped from V and 0 bases from J, the junction kept 1 base outside the gene matches. The CDR3 covers 14 residues. The germline V gene has CDR1 SGHTA and CDR2 FQGNSA. CDR3 sequence: CASSEGASNQPQHF. DNA of the CDR3: TGTGCCAGCAGCGAGGGGGCTAGCAATCAGCCCCAGCATTTT.

A single count supports this clone. The chain couples TRBV30 to TRBJ2-3; 8 bases match TRBD2. The CDR3 is 17 amino acids. In germline, CDR1 is GTSNPN, CDR2 SVGIG (reference sequence). V shed 2 bases, J shed 5 bases, and the junction held 15 bases outside the gene matches. Here the CDR3 reads CAWSPPLPGGAVDTQYF. The CDR3 nucleotides are TGTGCCTGGAGTCCTCCATTGCCCGGGGGGGCCGTAGATACGCAGTATTTT.

The chain employs TRBV6-5 and TRBJ2-1, with a possible D match to TRBD1 (6 bases). The CDR3 consists of 13 residues. Germline CDR1 MNHEY, CDR2 SVGAGI. With 7 bases removed from V and 2 bases from J, the gap between germline ends came to 9 bases. The CDR3 loop is CASTAGAYNEQFF. DNA of the CDR3: TGTGCCAGCACCGCAGGGGCCTACAATGAGCAGTTCTTC.

This clone is a singleton in its sample. CDR3 amino acids: CASSYDRPTNNEKLFF. CDR3 sequence (DNA): TGTGCCAGCAGCTACGATAGACCGACTAATAATGAAAAACTGTTTTTT. The V gene is TRBV5-5, the J gene TRBJ1-4, with D hard to call. V was clipped by 3 bases and J by 4 bases, with 16 bases between them. This CDR3 comprises 16 residues. Germline CDR1 is SGHKS and CDR2 is YYEKEE (reference sequence).

The rearrangement joins TRBV7-3 to TRBJ2-3; 12 bases agree with TRBD2. The CDR3 covers 16 residues. CDR1 and CDR2 (germline): SGHTA, FQGTGA. Losses at the gene ends were 5 bases for V and 4 bases for J; bases not matched to a gene: 7. CDR3 nucleotides: TGTGCCAGCAGCCTCGGACTAGCGGGGAGCGCAGATACGCAGTATTTT. Its protein product is CASSLGLAGSADTQYF.

The J gene is TRBJ2-1, the V gene TRBV14; perhaps TRBD2 as D (7 bases). From germline, CDR1 is SGHDN and CDR2 FVKESK. The germline V and J ends were trimmed by 4 bases and 0 bases, with 22 bases remaining between them. The CDR3 covers 19 residues. The CDR3 reads CASSPLAGAGGSSYNEQFF. As DNA, the CDR3 is TGTGCCAGCAGCCCCCTGGCGGGGGCGGGCGGGAGCTCCTACAATGAGCAGTTCTTC. Full variable domain (remainder filled in from reference TRBV14 and TRBJ2-1): EAGVTQFPSHSVIEKGQTVTLRCDPISGHDNLYWYRRVMGKEIKFLLHFVKESKQDESGMPNNRFLAERTGGTYSTLKVQPAELEDSGVYFCASSPLAGAGGSSYNEQFFGPGTRLTVL.